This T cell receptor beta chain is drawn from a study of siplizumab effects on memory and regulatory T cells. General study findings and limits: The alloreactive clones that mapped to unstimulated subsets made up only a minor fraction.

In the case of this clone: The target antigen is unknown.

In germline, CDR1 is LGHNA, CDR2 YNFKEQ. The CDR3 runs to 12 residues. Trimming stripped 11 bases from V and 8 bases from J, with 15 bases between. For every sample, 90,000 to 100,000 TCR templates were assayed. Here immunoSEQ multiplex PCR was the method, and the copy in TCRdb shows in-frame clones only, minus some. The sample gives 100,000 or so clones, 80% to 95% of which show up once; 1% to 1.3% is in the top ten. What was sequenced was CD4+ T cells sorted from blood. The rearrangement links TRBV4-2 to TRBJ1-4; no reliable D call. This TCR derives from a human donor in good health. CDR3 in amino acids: CASSGRFEKLFF. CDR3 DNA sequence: TGTGCCTCCAGTGGGAGGTTCGAAAAACTGTTTTTT.